This entry describes one TCR beta chain. This sample stems from a study of blood T cell repertoires in COVID-19. Germline values: CDR1 SGHNT, CDR2 YENEEA. V was trimmed by 2 bases and J by 7 bases, leaving 15 bases between them. CDR3 size: 14 residues. The method was immunoSEQ multiplex PCR; TCRdb's version includes in-frame clones alone and lacks a portion of them. The sample yields some 140,000 clones, about 73% seen once. This chain links TRBV11-3 with TRBJ2-7, with D perhaps TRBD2 (7 bases). The receptor was isolated from an elderly man with acute or convalescent COVID-19. Sequencing was performed on peripheral blood. CDR3 nucleotide sequence: TGTGCCAGCAGCTTATCCGCGGGGGCGAGAGAGCAGTACTTC. Encoded protein: CASSLSAGAREQYF.